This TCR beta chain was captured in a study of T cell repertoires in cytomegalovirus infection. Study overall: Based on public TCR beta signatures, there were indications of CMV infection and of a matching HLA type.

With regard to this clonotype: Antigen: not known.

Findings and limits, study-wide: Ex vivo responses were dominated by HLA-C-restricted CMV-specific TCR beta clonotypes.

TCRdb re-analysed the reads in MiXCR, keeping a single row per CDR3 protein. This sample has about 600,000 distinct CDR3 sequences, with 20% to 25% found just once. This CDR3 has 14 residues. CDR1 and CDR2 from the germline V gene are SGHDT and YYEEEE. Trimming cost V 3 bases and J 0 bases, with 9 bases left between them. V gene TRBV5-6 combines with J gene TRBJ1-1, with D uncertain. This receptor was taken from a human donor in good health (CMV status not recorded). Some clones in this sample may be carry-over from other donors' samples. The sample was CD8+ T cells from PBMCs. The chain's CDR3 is CASSWGMVNTEAFF. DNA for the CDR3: TGTGCCAGCAGCTGGGGAATGGTGAACACTGAAGCTTTCTTT.